This is a list of T cell receptor beta chains from one sample in a study of T cell repertoires in cytomegalovirus infection. TCRdb recomputed calls from the reads with MiXCR, one row per CDR3 protein. There are around 170,000 distinct CDR3 sequences in the sample; under 15% occur only once, and about a quarter lies in the top ten. The material sequenced was PBMCs. These receptors were obtained from a human donor in good health (CMV status not recorded). Some clones in this sample may be carry-over from other donors' samples. CDR3s include the opening cysteine and the closing phenylalanine or tryptophan. A D gene is named only where the DNA matches it firmly. Expanded clones are given a class, and other clones once, few, many or no size at all.

cdr3_nt: TGTGCCAGCAGCGGACGGGACAGGGGATATTTTACACCCCTCCACTTT
cdr3_aa: CASSGRDRGYFTPLHF
d_call: TRBD1
j_call: TRBJ1-6
clone_size: medium-sized
cdr3_length: 16
v_call: TRBV7-2

cdr3_nt: TGCGCCAGCAGCCAAGATCGGATCGGATGGGCGGCTGAAGCTTTCTTT
cdr3_aa: CASSQDRIGWAAEAFF
d_call: NA
j_call: TRBJ1-1
clone_size: few
cdr3_length: 16
v_call: TRBV4-1

cdr3_nt: TGTGCCAGCAGCTTAGATGGCTACCCGACTACGAACACCGGGGAGCTGTTTTTT
cdr3_aa: CASSLDGYPTTNTGELFF
d_call: NA
j_call: TRBJ2-2
clone_size: many
cdr3_length: 18
v_call: TRBV7-2

cdr3_nt: TGTGCCAGCACCTGGGAGGACAGCCGCACAGATACGCAGTATTTT
cdr3_aa: CASTWEDSRTDTQYF
d_call: NA
j_call: TRBJ2-3
clone_size: NA
cdr3_length: 15
v_call: TRBV2

cdr3_nt: TGTGCCAGCAGTTTATTTGGTGTAGATACGCAGTATTTT
cdr3_aa: CASSLFGVDTQYF
d_call: NA
j_call: TRBJ2-3
clone_size: NA
cdr3_length: 13
v_call: TRBV28

cdr3_nt: TGTGCCATCAGACTGGGACAGGGTGCTGAAGCTTTCTTT
cdr3_aa: CAIRLGQGAEAFF
d_call: TRBD1
j_call: TRBJ1-1
clone_size: many
cdr3_length: 13
v_call: TRBV10-3

cdr3_nt: TGTGCCAGCAGTCCCAGGGGGGGGGCTGAAGCTTTCTTT
cdr3_aa: CASSPRGGAEAFF
d_call: TRBD1
j_call: TRBJ1-1
clone_size: many
cdr3_length: 13
v_call: TRBV7-2

cdr3_nt: TGTGCCAGTAGTAGAAGTTGGACTAGCGGGAGGTACGAGCAGTACTTC
cdr3_aa: CASSRSWTSGRYEQYF
d_call: TRBD2
j_call: TRBJ2-7
clone_size: NA
cdr3_length: 16
v_call: TRBV19

cdr3_nt: TGTGCCAGCAGCCTATCGACAGGGTTTGGTCAGCCCCAGCATTTT
cdr3_aa: CASSLSTGFGQPQHF
d_call: TRBD1
j_call: TRBJ1-5
clone_size: NA
cdr3_length: 15
v_call: TRBV7-9

cdr3_nt: TGTGCCAGCAGCCCTCAGCCCGGTGAGCAGTTCTTC
cdr3_aa: CASSPQPGEQFF
d_call: NA
j_call: TRBJ2-1
clone_size: NA
cdr3_length: 12
v_call: TRBV5-4

cdr3_nt: TGTGCCAGCAGCGTAGAAGGGTGGGAGACCCAGTACTTC
cdr3_aa: CASSVEGWETQYF
d_call: NA
j_call: TRBJ2-5
clone_size: NA
cdr3_length: 13
v_call: TRBV9

cdr3_nt: TGCAGTGCCGGGGGTAATAAGGAGTACGAGCAGTACTTC
cdr3_aa: CSAGGNKEYEQYF
d_call: NA
j_call: TRBJ2-7
clone_size: few
cdr3_length: 13
v_call: TRBV20-1

cdr3_nt: TGTGCCAGCAGCCAAGGCCTAGCGGGAGTCACCGGGGAGCTGTTTTTT
cdr3_aa: CASSQGLAGVTGELFF
d_call: TRBD2
j_call: TRBJ2-2
clone_size: many
cdr3_length: 16
v_call: TRBV7-3

cdr3_nt: TGTGCCAGCAGCTTTACAACTGGCTTCTACGAGCAGTACTTC
cdr3_aa: CASSFTTGFYEQYF
d_call: NA
j_call: TRBJ2-7
clone_size: NA
cdr3_length: 14
v_call: TRBV5-6

cdr3_nt: TGTGCCAGCAGTTCCTCCGGGATTCTCCTCTATGGCTACACCTTC
cdr3_aa: CASSSSGILLYGYTF
d_call: NA
j_call: TRBJ1-2
clone_size: NA
cdr3_length: 15
v_call: TRBV6-5

cdr3_nt: TGTGCCACCAGTGATTCCGGGACAGGTGGAGGAACCGGGGAGCTGTTTTTT
cdr3_aa: CATSDSGTGGGTGELFF
d_call: TRBD1
j_call: TRBJ2-2
clone_size: many
cdr3_length: 17
v_call: TRBV24-1

cdr3_nt: TGCAGTGTCTCAGCGGATACTAGCACAGATACGCAGTATTTT
cdr3_aa: CSVSADTSTDTQYF
d_call: NA
j_call: TRBJ2-3
clone_size: NA
cdr3_length: 14
v_call: TRBV20-1

cdr3_nt: TGTGCCAGCAGTTACTCGAGTAGTGCAGCGACGAACACCGGGGAGCTGTTTTTT
cdr3_aa: CASSYSSSAATNTGELFF
d_call: NA
j_call: TRBJ2-2
clone_size: few
cdr3_length: 18
v_call: TRBV6-5

cdr3_nt: TGTGCCAGCAGCCCGGATTCCACCCTTTTGCAGTACTTC
cdr3_aa: CASSPDSTLLQYF
d_call: NA
j_call: TRBJ2-7
clone_size: NA
cdr3_length: 13
v_call: TRBV12-3/TRBV12-4

cdr3_nt: TGCAGCGTTGAGCAGGCGGACTATGGCTACACCTTC
cdr3_aa: CSVEQADYGYTF
d_call: NA
j_call: TRBJ1-2
clone_size: few
cdr3_length: 12
v_call: TRBV29-1

cdr3_nt: TGCGCCAGCAGGCCACCCCTTAGCGGGGGGATAAATGAGCAGTTCTTC
cdr3_aa: CASRPPLSGGINEQFF
d_call: TRBD2
j_call: TRBJ2-1
clone_size: few
cdr3_length: 16
v_call: TRBV4-1

cdr3_nt: TGTGCCACTACAGGTAGGGAAGCGACTGAAGCTTTCTTT
cdr3_aa: CATTGREATEAFF
d_call: NA
j_call: TRBJ1-1
clone_size: once
cdr3_length: 13
v_call: TRBV10-3

cdr3_nt: TGTGCCAGCAGCGCCGTTAGCACCGGGGAGCTGTTTTTT
cdr3_aa: CASSAVSTGELFF
d_call: NA
j_call: TRBJ2-2
clone_size: few
cdr3_length: 13
v_call: TRBV11-2

cdr3_nt: TGTGCCATCAGCCCGCACGGGACTGGGGCCTACGAGCAGTACTTC
cdr3_aa: CAISPHGTGAYEQYF
d_call: NA
j_call: TRBJ2-7
clone_size: few
cdr3_length: 15
v_call: TRBV10-3

cdr3_nt: TGTGCCAGCAAGGGACAAGAGACCCAGTACTTC
cdr3_aa: CASKGQETQYF
d_call: NA
j_call: TRBJ2-5
clone_size: NA
cdr3_length: 11
v_call: TRBV2

cdr3_nt: TGTGCCACTTCTCAGGGGATGCGAGTAGAGGCTTTCTTT
cdr3_aa: CATSQGMRVEAFF
d_call: NA
j_call: TRBJ1-1
clone_size: few
cdr3_length: 13
v_call: TRBV7-9

cdr3_nt: TGTGCCAGCAGACAAGGAGGGAATGAAAAACTGTTTTTT
cdr3_aa: CASRQGGNEKLFF
d_call: NA
j_call: TRBJ1-4
clone_size: NA
cdr3_length: 13
v_call: TRBV6-5

cdr3_nt: TGTGCCAGCACGGCCTCCTACGAGCAGTACTTC
cdr3_aa: CASTASYEQYF
d_call: NA
j_call: TRBJ2-7
clone_size: NA
cdr3_length: 11
v_call: TRBV6-2/TRBV6-3

cdr3_nt: TGCAGCGCGGGCGAACAGGGGGGAAACTATGGCTACACCTTC
cdr3_aa: CSAGEQGGNYGYTF
d_call: TRBD1
j_call: TRBJ1-2
clone_size: NA
cdr3_length: 14
v_call: TRBV29-1

cdr3_nt: TGTGCCAGCAGCTCCCAAGGGGCCCTCCCCGGGGACACTGAAGCTTTCTTT
cdr3_aa: CASSSQGALPGDTEAFF
d_call: NA
j_call: TRBJ1-1
clone_size: few
cdr3_length: 17
v_call: TRBV9

cdr3_nt: TGTGCCAGCAGGAACACGGACGAGCAGTACTTC
cdr3_aa: CASRNTDEQYF
d_call: NA
j_call: TRBJ2-7
clone_size: many
cdr3_length: 11
v_call: TRBV7-9

cdr3_nt: TGCAGTGCTAGAGATCCCCCGGGGGAGACCCAGTACTTC
cdr3_aa: CSARDPPGETQYF
d_call: NA
j_call: TRBJ2-5
clone_size: many
cdr3_length: 13
v_call: TRBV20-1

cdr3_nt: TGTGCCAGCAGAGGACAGGGGGCCAGGAACTATGGCTACACCTTC
cdr3_aa: CASRGQGARNYGYTF
d_call: TRBD1
j_call: TRBJ1-2
clone_size: few
cdr3_length: 15
v_call: TRBV6-5